This T cell receptor (beta chain) was sequenced for a study of T cell responses to AZD1222 COVID-19 vaccine. Sequenced by immunoSEQ multiplex PCR; TCRdb stores in-frame clones only, minus some. The data show fewer than 130,000 clones, roughly 92% seen once. The study's findings and limits: Most donors were white British, females outnumbered males, and clonal diversity was possibly underestimated. Samples come after the peak T cell response, not at day 14. Spike-specific TCR repertoires showed rising breadth and depth after two AZD1222 doses.

Recipients boosted at about 4 weeks or about 12 weeks are pooled. As to this clone: As yet, its antigen is unknown.

The TCR sequence derives from an adult who received the AZD1222 COVID-19 vaccine. The material was peripheral blood, obtained 28 days after the second AZD1222 dose.

CDR3 sequence: CASGRSGANVLTF. For the CDR3, the DNA is TGTGCTAGTGGACGCTCTGGGGCCAACGTCCTGACTTTC. This chain links TRBV12-5 with TRBJ2-6, with D unclear. The CDR3 consists of 13 residues. V lost 6 bases and J 0 bases, leaving 3 bases between the germline ends. Germline V lookup: CDR1 LGHNT, CDR2 FRNRAP.